A selection of T cell receptor beta chains follows, all from one sample in a study of Graves' ophthalmopathy and Graves' hyperthyroidism. TCRdb re-analysed the multiplex PCR reads in MiXCR, keeping a single row per CDR3 protein. This sample has about 16,000 distinct CDR3 sequences, with 45% to 55% found just once. The specimen sequenced was peripheral blood. The receptors were sampled from a woman aged 40 to 50 with stable Graves' hyperthyroidism. CDR3s include the opening cysteine and the closing phenylalanine or tryptophan. Each record gives: clone size, V gene, D gene, J gene, CDR3 DNA, CDR3 protein. D genes are given only for firm matches. Clone size is given for some rows only: seen once, a few or many times, or a class if the clone is expanded.

>.|TRBV5-5|.|TRBJ2-2
TGTGCCAGCAGCTCCAAAGGGATTATGAACACCGGGGAGCTGTTTTTT
CASSSKGIMNTGELFF
>many|TRBV6-2/TRBV6-3|.|TRBJ1-2
TGTGCCAGCAGCTGGAACTATGGCTACACCTTC
CASSWNYGYTF
>many|TRBV3-1|TRBD1|TRBJ1-6
TGTGCCAGCAGTCGCGGGACAGTGCATTCACCCCTCCACTTT
CASSRGTVHSPLHF
>few|TRBV10-3|TRBD2|TRBJ2-3
TGTGCCATCACCCGGACTAGCGGAAGCACAGATACGCAGTATTTT
CAITRTSGSTDTQYF
>.|TRBV30|TRBD2|TRBJ2-3
TGTGCCTGGAGACCGTCCGGGCGGGGGGACACAGATACGCAGTATTTT
CAWRPSGRGDTDTQYF
>many|TRBV7-9|TRBD1|TRBJ1-4
TGTGCCAGCAGCGGGGACAGGGCTGAAAAACTGTTTTTT
CASSGDRAEKLFF
>few|TRBV10-1|.|TRBJ2-5
TGCGCCAGCAGTGAGGCCGGGGGTGCGGGAGAGACCCAGTACTTC
CASSEAGGAGETQYF
>few|TRBV6-1|.|TRBJ1-5
TGTGCCTGCAGTGAAGACGATTATCAGCCCCAGCATTTT
CACSEDDYQPQHF
>many|TRBV9|TRBD2|TRBJ2-3
TGTGCCAGCAGCGCACGCCGTCCTGAGCGGGAGGGCACAGATACGCAGTATTTT
CASSARRPEREGTDTQYF
>.|TRBV5-8|.|TRBJ1-1
TGTGCCAGCAGCTTAATCCCGAACAGGGACACTGAAGCTTTCTTT
CASSLIPNRDTEAFF
>.|TRBV19|.|TRBJ1-2
TGTGCCAGTAGTATGGGGGGCCAATCAAGCTATGGCTACACCTTC
CASSMGGQSSYGYTF